The present T cell receptor beta chain was sequenced within a study of shared clonotypes between healthy human individuals. Researchers divided each subset's genomic DNA evenly across several immunoSEQ plates. The table came from immunoSEQ multiplex PCR; TCRdb's copy has only in-frame clones and leaves some out. The profile shows some 2,000,000 clones, 95% of them singletons. For this clone: One end of the junction does not line up with germline, which may come from a read error.

This CDR3 has 15 residues. The germline CDR1 and CDR2 sequences are LNHDA and SQIVND (reference sequence). The source of this sequence is a man between 18 and 35 years old in good health. Specimen: naive CD4+ T cells sorted from blood. Subset specified: CD45RA+ positively selected. The chain couples TRBV19 to TRBJ2-7, with 8 nucleotides matching TRBD2. The CDR3 here is CASRIVAGGPYEQYF. For the CDR3, the DNA is TGTGCCAGTAGGATAGTGGCGGGAGGCCCCTACGAGCAGTACTTC.